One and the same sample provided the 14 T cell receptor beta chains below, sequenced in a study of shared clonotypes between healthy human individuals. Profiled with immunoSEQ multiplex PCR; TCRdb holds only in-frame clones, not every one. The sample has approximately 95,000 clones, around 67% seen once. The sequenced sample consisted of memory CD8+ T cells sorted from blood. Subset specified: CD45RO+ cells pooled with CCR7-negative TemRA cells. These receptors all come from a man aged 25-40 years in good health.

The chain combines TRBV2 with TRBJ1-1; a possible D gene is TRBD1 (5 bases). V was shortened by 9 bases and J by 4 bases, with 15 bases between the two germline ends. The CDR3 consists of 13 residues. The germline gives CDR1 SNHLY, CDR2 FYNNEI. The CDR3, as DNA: TGTGCCAGATTTGGGGCGCTGGGCACTGAAGCTTTCTTT. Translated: CARFGALGTEAFF.

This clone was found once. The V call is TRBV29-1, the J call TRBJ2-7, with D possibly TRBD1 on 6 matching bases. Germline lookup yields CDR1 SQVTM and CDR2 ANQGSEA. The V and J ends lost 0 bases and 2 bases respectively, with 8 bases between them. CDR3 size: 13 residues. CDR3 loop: CSVEDQGTYEQYF. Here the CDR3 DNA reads TGCAGCGTTGAAGACCAGGGGACCTACGAGCAGTACTTC.

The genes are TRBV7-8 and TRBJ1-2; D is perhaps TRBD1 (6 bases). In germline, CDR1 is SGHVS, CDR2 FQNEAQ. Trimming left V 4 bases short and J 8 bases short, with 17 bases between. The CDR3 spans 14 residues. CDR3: CASSSRLGAGGYTF. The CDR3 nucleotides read TGTGCCAGCAGCTCCCGCTTGGGGGCCGGGGGCTACACCTTC.

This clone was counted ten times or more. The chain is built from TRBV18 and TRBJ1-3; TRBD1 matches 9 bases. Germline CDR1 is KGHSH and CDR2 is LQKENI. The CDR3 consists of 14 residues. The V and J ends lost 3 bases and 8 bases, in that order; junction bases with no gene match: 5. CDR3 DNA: TGTGCCAGCTCACCGTCGGACAGGGGCCACACCATATATTTT. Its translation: CASSPSDRGHTIYF.

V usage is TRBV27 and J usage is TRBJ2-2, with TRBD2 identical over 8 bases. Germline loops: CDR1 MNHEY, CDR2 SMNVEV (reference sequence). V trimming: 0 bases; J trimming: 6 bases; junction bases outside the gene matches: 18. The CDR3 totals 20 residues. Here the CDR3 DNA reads TGTGCCAGCAGTTTATCCGGCCCTTTTGGTTCACGGGAGGGCCCCGGGGAGCTGTTTTTT. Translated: CASSLSGPFGSREGPGELFF.

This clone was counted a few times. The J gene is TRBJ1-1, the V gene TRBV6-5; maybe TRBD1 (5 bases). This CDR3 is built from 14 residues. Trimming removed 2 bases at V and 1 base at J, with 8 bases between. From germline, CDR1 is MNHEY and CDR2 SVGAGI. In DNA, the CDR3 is TGTGCCAGCAGTTACGGGACGGCGAACACTGAAGCTTTCTTT. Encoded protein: CASSYGTANTEAFF.

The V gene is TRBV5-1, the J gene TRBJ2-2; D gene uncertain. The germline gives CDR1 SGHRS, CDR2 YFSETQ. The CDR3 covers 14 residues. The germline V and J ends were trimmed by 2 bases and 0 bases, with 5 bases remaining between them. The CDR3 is CASSLGANTGELFF. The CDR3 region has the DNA TGCGCCAGCAGCTTAGGCGCGAACACCGGGGAGCTGTTTTTT.

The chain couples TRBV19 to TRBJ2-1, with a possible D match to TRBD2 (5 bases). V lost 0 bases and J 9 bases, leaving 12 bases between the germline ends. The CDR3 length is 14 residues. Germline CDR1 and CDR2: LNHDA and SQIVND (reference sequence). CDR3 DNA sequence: TGTGCCAGTAGTATAGAGGGCCTGGGGAGTGAGCAGTTCTTC. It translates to CASSIEGLGSEQFF.

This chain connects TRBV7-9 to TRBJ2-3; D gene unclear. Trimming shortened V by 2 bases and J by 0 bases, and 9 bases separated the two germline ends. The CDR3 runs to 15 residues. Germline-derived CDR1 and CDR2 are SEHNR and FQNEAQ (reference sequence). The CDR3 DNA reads TGTGCCAGCAGCTTAACCATCACTAGCACAGATACGCAGTATTTT. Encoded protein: CASSLTITSTDTQYF.

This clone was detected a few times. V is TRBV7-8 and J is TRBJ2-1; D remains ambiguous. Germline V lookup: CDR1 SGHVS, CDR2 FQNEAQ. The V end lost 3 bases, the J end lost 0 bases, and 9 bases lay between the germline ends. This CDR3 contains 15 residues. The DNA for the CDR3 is TGTGCCAGCAGCTTTGGGCCTAGCTCCTACAATGAGCAGTTCTTC. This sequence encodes CASSFGPSSYNEQFF.

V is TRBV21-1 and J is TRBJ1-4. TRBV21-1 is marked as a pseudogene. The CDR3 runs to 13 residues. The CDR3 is CASSKASYEKLFF. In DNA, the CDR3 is TGTGCCAGCAGCAAAGCTTCCTATGAAAAACTGTTTTTT.

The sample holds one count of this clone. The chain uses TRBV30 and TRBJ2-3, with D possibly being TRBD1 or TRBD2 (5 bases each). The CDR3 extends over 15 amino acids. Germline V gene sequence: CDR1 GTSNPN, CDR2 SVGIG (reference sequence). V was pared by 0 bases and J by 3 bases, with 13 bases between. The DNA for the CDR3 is TGTGCCTGGAGTGTACTTGGGGACCAAACAGATACGCAGTATTTT. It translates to CAWSVLGDQTDTQYF.

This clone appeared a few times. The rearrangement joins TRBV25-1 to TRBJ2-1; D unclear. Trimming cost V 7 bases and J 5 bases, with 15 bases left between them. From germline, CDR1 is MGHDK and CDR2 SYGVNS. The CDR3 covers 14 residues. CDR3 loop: CASTRTGNDNEQFF. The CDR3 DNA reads TGTGCCAGCACCCGAACTGGGAATGACAATGAGCAGTTCTTC.

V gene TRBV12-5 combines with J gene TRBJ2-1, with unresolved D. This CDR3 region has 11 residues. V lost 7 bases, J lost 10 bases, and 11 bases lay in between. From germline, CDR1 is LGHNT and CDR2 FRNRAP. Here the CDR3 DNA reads TGTGCTAGTGCCCTAGGGTACGAGCAGTTCTTC. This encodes CASALGYEQFF.